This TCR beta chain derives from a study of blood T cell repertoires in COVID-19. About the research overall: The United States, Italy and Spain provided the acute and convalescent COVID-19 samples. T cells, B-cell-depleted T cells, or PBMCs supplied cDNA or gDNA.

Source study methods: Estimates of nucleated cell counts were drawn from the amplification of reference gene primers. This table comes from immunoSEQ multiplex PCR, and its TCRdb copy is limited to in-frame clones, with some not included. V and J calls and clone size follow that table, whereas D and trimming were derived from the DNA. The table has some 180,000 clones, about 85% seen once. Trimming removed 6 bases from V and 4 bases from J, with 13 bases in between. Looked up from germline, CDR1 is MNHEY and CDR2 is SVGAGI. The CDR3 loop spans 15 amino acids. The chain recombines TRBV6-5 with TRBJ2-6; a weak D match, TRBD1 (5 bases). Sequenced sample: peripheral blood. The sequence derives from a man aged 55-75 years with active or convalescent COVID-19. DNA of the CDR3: TGTGCCAGCAGATTATCAGGGTCCGGGGCCAACGTCCTGACTTTC. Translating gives CASRLSGSGANVLTF.